This T cell receptor beta chain was observed in a study of control samples from healthy donors and cancer patients. The CDR3 covers 14 residues. Per the germline V gene, CDR1 is SGHNT and CDR2 is YYREEE (reference sequence). Trimming took 3 bases from V and 2 from J, leaving 11 bases between them. Repertoires were generated with immunoSEQ multiplex PCR, while TCRdb's copy carries only in-frame clones and drops some. The table has about 180,000 clones, almost 90% seen once; the top ten hold approximately 1.4%. V is TRBV5-4 and J is TRBJ1-2, with D possibly being TRBD1 (5 bases). The sequence came from a woman between 50 and 59 years old in good health. The specimen sequenced was blood. In DNA, the CDR3 is TGTGCCAGCAGCTGGGCGACAGAAAACTATGGCTACACCTTC. Its translation: CASSWATENYGYTF.